This record looks at one TCR beta chain sequence and its context. What it recognizes is unknown. One end of the junction fails to match germline, which may point to a read error. This entry belongs to a study of tumor and adjacent non-tumor tissue in lung cancer. Study at large: About 4.17 million productive TCRbeta reads were obtained per sample on average.

The CDR3 is 12 residues long. CDR1 is DFQATT and CDR2 is SNEGSKA in the germline V gene (reference sequence). Study findings and constraints: Tumor tissue had significantly higher TCR diversity than normal lung. Higher tumor TCR diversity was associated with shorter survival.

RNA was extracted from bulk tissue without any cell sorting. More than 3 cm separated this lung sample from the edge of the tumor. Between August and November 2014, newly diagnosed, chemotherapy-naive lung cancer patients underwent thoracic surgery in China. TCRbeta libraries were built with three rounds of nested PCR, modified from ARM-PCR. TCRdb ran MiXCR on the multiplex PCR reads and lists one entry per CDR3 protein. The sample lists about 110,000 distinct CDR3 sequences; around 57% were seen once. The clonotype comes from a man in his 60s with non-small cell lung cancer. V and J are TRBV20-1 and TRBJ1-6; D unclear. Sample: distant non-tumor lung tissue. The CDR3 sequence is CNARGLNSPLHF. In DNA form, the CDR3 reads TGCAATGCTAGAGGACTTAATTCACCCCTCCACTTT.